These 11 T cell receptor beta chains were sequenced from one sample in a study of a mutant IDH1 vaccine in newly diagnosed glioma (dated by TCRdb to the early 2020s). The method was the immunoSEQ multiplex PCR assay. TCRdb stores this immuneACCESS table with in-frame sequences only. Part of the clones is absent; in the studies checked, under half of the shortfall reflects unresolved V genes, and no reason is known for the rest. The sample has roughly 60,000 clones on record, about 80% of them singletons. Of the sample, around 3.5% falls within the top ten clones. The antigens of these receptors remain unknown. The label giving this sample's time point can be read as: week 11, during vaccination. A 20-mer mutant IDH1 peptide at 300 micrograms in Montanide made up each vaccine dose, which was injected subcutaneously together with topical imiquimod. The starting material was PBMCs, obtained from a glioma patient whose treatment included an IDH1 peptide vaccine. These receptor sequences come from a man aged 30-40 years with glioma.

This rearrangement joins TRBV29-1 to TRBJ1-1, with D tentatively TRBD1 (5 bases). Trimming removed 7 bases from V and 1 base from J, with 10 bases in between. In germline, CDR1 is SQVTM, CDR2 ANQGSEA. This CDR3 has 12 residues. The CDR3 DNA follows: TGCAGCGCCGGGGCCTGGAACACTGAAGCTTTCTTT. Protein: CSAGAWNTEAFF.

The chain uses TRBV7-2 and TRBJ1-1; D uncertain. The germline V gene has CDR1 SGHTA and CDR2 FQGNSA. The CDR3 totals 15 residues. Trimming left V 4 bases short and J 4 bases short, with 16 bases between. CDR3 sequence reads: CASSYSIGRVTEAFF. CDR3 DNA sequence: TGTGCCAGCAGCTATTCCATCGGACGGGTCACTGAAGCTTTCTTT.

In nucleotides, the CDR3 is TGTGCCAGCAGTGAGGGACCGAGCAGTGTTCAGTACTTC. As protein: CASSEGPSSVQYF. The chain couples TRBV6-4 to TRBJ2-4, with D perhaps given as TRBD1 or TRBD2 (5 bases each). Trimming cost V 3 bases and J 11 bases, with 14 bases left between them. The germline gives CDR1 MRHNA, CDR2 SNTAGT. The CDR3 has 13 amino acids.

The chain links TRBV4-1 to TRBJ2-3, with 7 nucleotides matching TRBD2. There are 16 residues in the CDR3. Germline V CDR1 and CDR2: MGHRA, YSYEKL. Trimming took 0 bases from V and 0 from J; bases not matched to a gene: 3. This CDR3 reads CASSQDPLASTDTQYF. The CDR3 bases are TGCGCCAGCAGCCAAGATCCACTAGCGAGCACAGATACGCAGTATTTT.

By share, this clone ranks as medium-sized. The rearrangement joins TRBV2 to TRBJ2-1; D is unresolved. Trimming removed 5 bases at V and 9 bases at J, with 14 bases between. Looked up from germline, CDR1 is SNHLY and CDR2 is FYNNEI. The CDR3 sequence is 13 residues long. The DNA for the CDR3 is TGTGCCAGCAGTCCACTCAACCCACGTGAGCAGTTCTTC. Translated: CASSPLNPREQFF.

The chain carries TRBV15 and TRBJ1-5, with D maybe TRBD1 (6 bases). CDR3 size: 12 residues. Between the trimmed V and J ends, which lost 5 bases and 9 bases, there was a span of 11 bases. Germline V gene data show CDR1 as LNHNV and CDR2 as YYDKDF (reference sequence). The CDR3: CATSQGSGPQHF. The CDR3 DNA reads TGTGCCACCAGCCAGGGGTCTGGGCCCCAGCATTTT.

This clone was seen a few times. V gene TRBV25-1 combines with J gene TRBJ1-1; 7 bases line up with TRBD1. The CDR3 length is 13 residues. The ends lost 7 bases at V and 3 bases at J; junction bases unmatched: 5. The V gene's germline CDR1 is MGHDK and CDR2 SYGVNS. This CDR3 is CASNSGGHTEAFF. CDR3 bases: TGTGCCAGCAATTCAGGGGGGCACACTGAAGCTTTCTTT.

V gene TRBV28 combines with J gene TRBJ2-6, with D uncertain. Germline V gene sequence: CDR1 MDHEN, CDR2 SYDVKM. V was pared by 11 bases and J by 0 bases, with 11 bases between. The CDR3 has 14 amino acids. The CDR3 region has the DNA TGTGCCGGATCCGCGCGCTCTGGGGCCAACGTCCTGACTTTC. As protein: CAGSARSGANVLTF.

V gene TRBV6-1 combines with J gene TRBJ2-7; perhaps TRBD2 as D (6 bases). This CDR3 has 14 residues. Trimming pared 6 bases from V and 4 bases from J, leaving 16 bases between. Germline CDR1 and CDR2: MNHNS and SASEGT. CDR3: CASRGGQVRYEQYF. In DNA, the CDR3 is TGTGCCAGCAGAGGAGGGCAGGTCCGTTACGAGCAGTACTTC.

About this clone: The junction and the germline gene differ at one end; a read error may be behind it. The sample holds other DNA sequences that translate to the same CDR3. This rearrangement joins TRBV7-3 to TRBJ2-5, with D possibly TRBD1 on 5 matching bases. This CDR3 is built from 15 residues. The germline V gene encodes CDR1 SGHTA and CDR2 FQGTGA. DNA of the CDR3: TGTGCCAGCAGCAAGTTCCCGACAGCCCAAGAGACCCAATACTTC. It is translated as CASSKFPTAQETQYF.

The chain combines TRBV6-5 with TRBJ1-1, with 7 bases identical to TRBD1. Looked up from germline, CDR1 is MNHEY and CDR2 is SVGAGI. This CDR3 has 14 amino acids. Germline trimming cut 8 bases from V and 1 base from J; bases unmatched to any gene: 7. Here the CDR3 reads CASLGRGGNTEAFF. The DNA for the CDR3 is TGTGCCAGCCTAGGCAGGGGGGGGAACACTGAAGCTTTCTTT.